The 2 T cell receptor beta chains below were found in one sample sequenced in a study of shared clonotypes between healthy human individuals. The data were produced by immunoSEQ multiplex PCR, yet TCRdb's version contains in-frame clones alone and is incomplete. In the table there are around 1.9 million clones, 93% of which are singletons. Terminally differentiated effector memory CD45RA+ cells were excluded by CCR7 positive selection of CD45RO-negative cells. Material: naive CD8+ T cells from PBMCs. The receptors were gathered from a young man in good health. Some clones in this sample may be carry-over from other donors' samples.

The rearrangement joins TRBV5-1 to TRBJ2-5; 8 bases match TRBD1. Germline V gene sequence: CDR1 SGHRS, CDR2 YFSETQ. Trimming removed 3 bases from V and 3 bases from J; junction bases left unmatched: 10. This CDR3 is 16 amino acids long. The CDR3 loop is CASSSDRDKGEETQYF. CDR3 DNA: TGCGCCAGCAGCTCGGACAGGGACAAAGGCGAAGAGACCCAGTACTTC.

The genes are TRBV6-1 and TRBJ2-1, with 8 bases matching TRBD2. Per germline, CDR1 MNHNS and CDR2 SASEGT. This CDR3 contains 16 residues. The V and J ends lost 4 bases and 3 bases, in that order; junction bases with no gene match: 8. The CDR3 here is CASSVTGTSHYNEQFF. The DNA of the CDR3 is TGTGCCAGCAGTGTTACCGGGACTAGTCACTACAATGAGCAGTTCTTC.